A single sample gave rise to the 19 T cell receptor beta chains below, sequenced in a study of control samples from healthy donors and cancer patients. The repertoire was sequenced with immunoSEQ multiplex PCR; TCRdb's copy has only in-frame clones and lacks some. This sample has about 120,000 clones, with 80% to 95% found just once. Input material: PBMCs. These receptors originate from a man older than 75 with head and neck cancer.

This chain connects TRBV18 to TRBJ2-5; D perhaps matches TRBD1 (5 bases). V was shortened by 3 bases and J by 5 bases, with 13 bases between the two germline ends. CDR3 length: 14 residues. Germline assignment: CDR1 KGHSH and CDR2 LQKENI. In DNA form, the CDR3 reads TGTGCCAGCTCACCCCCCTGGGGCCGGGAGACCCAGTACTTC. Amino acid sequence: CASSPPWGRETQYF.

The chain recombines TRBV6-2 or TRBV6-3 with TRBJ1-4; D is possibly TRBD1 (5 bases). Germline CDR1 and CDR2: MNHEY and SVGEGT. This CDR3 is 14 amino acids long. V gave up 5 bases and J gave up 6 bases, with 13 bases separating them. The CDR3 spells CASSVWGFDEKLFF. DNA of the CDR3: TGTGCCAGCAGTGTTTGGGGGTTTGATGAAAAACTGTTTTTT.

This chain links TRBV6-1 with TRBJ1-1; tentative D call: TRBD1 (5 bases). V gave up 6 bases and J gave up 4 bases, with 18 bases separating them. The CDR3 length is 15 residues. CDR1 MNHNS and CDR2 SASEGT come from the germline V gene. CDR3 loop: CASSNPRAVGTEAFF. The CDR3 nucleotides are TGTGCCAGCAGCAACCCCAGGGCCGTGGGCACTGAAGCTTTCTTT.

The chain recombines TRBV4-2 with TRBJ2-7; 8 nucleotides match TRBD1. J was trimmed by 3 bases and V by 1 base; bases with no gene match: 2. Germline assignment: CDR1 LGHNA and CDR2 YNFKEQ. The CDR3 totals 14 residues. The CDR3 bases are TGTGCCAGCAGCCAAGGAGGGACAGGCTACGAGCAGTACTTC. This translates into CASSQGGTGYEQYF.

The genes are TRBV5-1 and TRBJ1-1; D might be TRBD1 (6 bases). CDR3 length: 14 residues. Trimming pared 3 bases from V and 2 bases from J, leaving 11 bases between. Germline V CDR1 and CDR2: SGHRS, YFSETQ. This CDR3 reads CASSSQGINTEAFF. CDR3 sequence (DNA): TGCGCCAGCAGCTCACAGGGTATTAACACTGAAGCTTTCTTT.

This chain uses TRBV5-1 with TRBJ1-5, with a weak D call TRBD1 (5 bases). The V gene lost 5 bases and the J gene lost 7 bases, with 13 bases spanning the gap. The CDR3 loop spans 13 amino acids. In germline, CDR1 is SGHRS, CDR2 YFSETQ. The CDR3 is CASSPGSGQPQHF. The CDR3 coding sequence is TGCGCCAGCAGTCCAGGGTCAGGGCAGCCCCAGCATTTT.

The V gene is TRBV5-4, the J gene TRBJ2-3; 9 positions match TRBD2. J lost 6 bases, V lost 0 bases, and 8 bases had no gene match. The CDR3 has 16 residues. CDR1 and CDR2 (germline): SGHNT, YYREEE (reference sequence). The CDR3 DNA is TGTGCCAGCAGCTTGGTGTTAGCGGGAGCTTTGGATACGCAGTATTTT. Amino acid sequence: CASSLVLAGALDTQYF.

The rearrangement links TRBV5-5 to TRBJ1-1; 7 bases fit TRBD1. CDR3 length: 16 amino acids. Germline V gives CDR1 SGHKS, CDR2 YYEKEE (reference sequence). Trimming removed 4 bases from V and 0 bases from J; junction bases left unmatched: 9. In DNA form, the CDR3 reads TGTGCCAGCAGCCTTGGGACAGACTACATGAACACTGAAGCTTTCTTT. Its translation: CASSLGTDYMNTEAFF. Based on the CDR3 plus reference TRBV5-5 and TRBJ1-1, the full variable domain is DAGVTQSPTHLIKTRGQQVTLRCSPISGHKSVSWYQQVLGQGPQFIFQYYEKEERGRGNFPDRFSARQFPNYSSELNVNALLLGDSALYLCASSLGTDYMNTEAFFGQGTRLTVV.

The chain employs TRBV25-1 and TRBJ1-5, with D unresolved. The CDR3 spans 15 residues. Deletions cut 1 base from V and 6 bases from J, with 13 bases between. Germline V CDR1 and CDR2: MGHDK, SYGVNS. The CDR3 spells CASSESAWVGQPQHF. DNA for the CDR3: TGTGCCAGCAGTGAATCTGCCTGGGTGGGTCAGCCCCAGCATTTT.

This CDR3 reads CASSLTRVGTEAFF. CDR3 in DNA: TGCGCCAGCAGCTTAACTAGGGTTGGGACTGAAGCTTTCTTT. V and J are TRBV5-1 and TRBJ1-1, with no clear D. V was pared by 2 bases and J by 5 bases, with 13 bases between. The CDR3 loop spans 14 amino acids. CDR1 and CDR2 from the germline V gene are SGHRS and YFSETQ.

The gene calls are TRBV15 and TRBJ2-5; 13 bases align to TRBD2. The CDR3 sequence is 17 residues long. V was pared by 1 base and J by 2 bases, with 4 bases of the junction left unmatched. Germline values: CDR1 LNHNV, CDR2 YYDKDF (reference sequence). The CDR3 nucleotides read TGTGCCACCAGCAGAGGTCAACTAGCGGGGGGGCAAGAGACCCAGTACTTC. It yields the protein CATSRGQLAGGQETQYF.

This clone was seen once. The chain recombines TRBV6-5 with TRBJ2-7; TRBD2 matches 8 bases. CDR3 length equals 13 residues. The ends lost 6 bases at V and 6 bases at J; junction bases unmatched: 7. Looked up from germline, CDR1 is MNHEY and CDR2 is SVGAGI. The CDR3 nucleotides are TGTGCCAGCAGAGAGCCGGGGGGGAGCGAGCAGTACTTC. Translated: CASREPGGSEQYF.

The gene calls are TRBV29-1 and TRBJ2-1; 7 bases are a match to TRBD1. The CDR3 loop spans 16 amino acids. V gave up 3 bases and J gave up 0 bases; unmatched junction bases: 8. Germline CDR1 reads SQVTM; CDR2 reads ANQGSEA. The CDR3 region is CSVEGQFTSSYNEQFF. CDR3 sequence (DNA): TGCAGCGTTGAGGGACAGTTTACAAGCTCCTACAATGAGCAGTTCTTC.

The V gene is TRBV19, the J gene TRBJ2-1, with 11 bases fitting TRBD1. CDR3 length equals 13 residues. After removal of 10 bases from V and 8 bases from J, the junction contained 7 bases not matched to a gene. Germline V CDR1 and CDR2: LNHDA, SQIVND (reference sequence). CDR3 protein: CATSGTGGDEQFF. DNA of the CDR3: TGTGCCACTTCCGGGACAGGGGGGGATGAGCAGTTCTTC.

The chain has TRBV10-3 and TRBJ2-7; 12 bases are shared with TRBD2. The CDR3 length is 14 residues. J lost 5 bases, V lost 7 bases, and 6 bases had no gene match. Germline CDR1 is ENHRY and CDR2 is SYGVKD. The CDR3, as DNA: TGTGCCATCAAGCTAGCGGGAGGGCCCCACGAGCAGTACTTC. Translation: CAIKLAGGPHEQYF.

V is TRBV18 and J is TRBJ2-3, with TRBD2 identical over 9 bases. The CDR3 spans 16 residues. Per the germline V gene, CDR1 is KGHSH and CDR2 is LQKENI. The J segment lost 7 bases and the V segment lost 3 bases, leaving 11 bases of the junction unmatched. This CDR3 reads CASSPRGAGGSHTQYF. Here the CDR3 DNA reads TGTGCCAGCTCACCTCGAGGAGCGGGAGGCTCACATACGCAGTATTTT.

This rearrangement joins TRBV2 to TRBJ2-5; no definite D call. The CDR3 runs 11 residues. Germline CDR1 and CDR2: SNHLY and FYNNEI. V dropped 5 bases and J dropped 2 bases, with 3 bases sitting between them. The CDR3: CASSSQETQYF. CDR3 in DNA: TGTGCCAGCAGTTCTCAAGAGACCCAGTACTTC.

The chain links TRBV2 to TRBJ2-7, with D possibly being TRBD2 (5 bases). The V end lost 7 bases, the J end lost 5 bases, and 15 bases lay between the germline ends. CDR1 SNHLY and CDR2 FYNNEI come from the germline V gene. This CDR3 has 13 residues. The CDR3 DNA reads TGTGCCAGCACCGGGGAGAGGGCCCACGAGCAGTACTTC. Translated, it gives CASTGERAHEQYF.

The rearrangement links TRBV4-1 to TRBJ2-5, with D perhaps given as TRBD1 or TRBD2 (5 bases each). This CDR3 spans 17 amino acids. Germline V gene lookup returns CDR1 MGHRA and CDR2 YSYEKL. V lost 0 bases, J lost 4 bases, and 18 bases lay in between. This CDR3 reads CASSQDPFQGVGETQYF. The CDR3 DNA sequence: TGCGCCAGCAGCCAAGACCCTTTTCAGGGAGTAGGAGAGACCCAGTACTTC.